One and the same sample provided the 24 T cell receptor beta chains below, sequenced in a study of cytomegalovirus exposure and HLA in healthy donors. The table came from immunoSEQ multiplex PCR; TCRdb's copy has only in-frame clones and leaves some out. The sample gives 250,000 to 400,000 clones, 88% of which show up once; more than 0.95% is in the top ten. Sequencing was done on a sample of PBMCs. The receptors derive from a young man in good health and CMV-seronegative.

The V and J genes are TRBV28 and TRBJ2-7; TRBD1 aligns across 7 bases. Losses at the gene ends were 3 bases for V and 4 bases for J; bases not matched to a gene: 3. This CDR3 contains 13 residues. The V gene's germline CDR1 is MDHEN and CDR2 SYDVKM. CDR3 bases: TGTGCCAGCAGTTTTGGGGACAGATACGAGCAGTACTTC. Its translation: CASSFGDRYEQYF.

This clone was observed once. The rearrangement joins TRBV10-2 to TRBJ2-2; 10 nucleotides line up with TRBD1. Germline assignment: CDR1 WSHSY and CDR2 SAAADI. The CDR3 has 15 residues. Trimming took 3 bases from V and 6 from J; bases not matched to a gene: 4. CDR3 sequence: CASSDHGQGAGELFF. The CDR3 DNA reads as TGCGCCAGCAGTGACCATGGACAGGGGGCCGGGGAGCTGTTTTTT.

The V call is TRBV7-2, the J call TRBJ1-6, with D perhaps TRBD1 (5 bases). V shed 5 bases and J shed 2 bases, with 13 bases lying between them. CDR3 length: 16 amino acids. Germline loops: CDR1 SGHTA, CDR2 FQGNSA. The CDR3: CASSARRVTYNSPLHF. CDR3 nucleotides: TGTGCCAGCAGCGCTCGCAGGGTAACCTATAATTCACCCCTCCACTTT.

The gene calls are TRBV7-9 and TRBJ1-2; unclear D gene. This CDR3 has 17 residues. V shed 5 bases and J shed 8 bases, with 27 bases lying between them. Germline lookup yields CDR1 SEHNR and CDR2 FQNEAQ (reference sequence). CDR3 protein: CASSDANRRNKRWGYTF. CDR3 nucleotide sequence: TGTGCCAGCAGCGACGCCAACAGACGAAACAAGAGATGGGGCTACACCTTC.

The J gene is TRBJ2-5, the V gene TRBV30; TRBD1 matches at 9 bases. Germline V CDR1 and CDR2: GTSNPN, SVGIG (reference sequence). The CDR3 is made up of 17 amino acids. V gave up 1 base and J gave up 6 bases; unmatched junction bases: 15. CDR3 bases: TGTGCCTGGAGTGATGACCGGCCCGGGACAGGGTGGAAGACCCAGTACTTC. Protein product: CAWSDDRPGTGWKTQYF.

The chain recombines TRBV10-1 with TRBJ2-2; D is uncertain. V lost 2 bases to trimming and J lost 1 base, with 5 bases between them. Germline CDR1 reads WNHNN; CDR2 reads SYGVQD (reference sequence). The CDR3 has 14 amino acids. In nucleotides, the CDR3 is TGCGCCAGCAGTGAGCCAGGGAACACCGGGGAGCTGTTTTTT. It specifies CASSEPGNTGELFF.

The CDR3 region is CASSLGQNYGYTF. CDR3 sequence (DNA): TGTGCCAGCAGTTTGGGACAGAACTATGGCTACACCTTC. The chain employs TRBV27 and TRBJ1-2, with 7 bases that match TRBD1. The length of the CDR3 is 13 residues. Per the germline V gene, CDR1 is MNHEY and CDR2 is SMNVEV (reference sequence). After removal of 3 bases from V and 2 bases from J, the junction contained 0 bases not matched to a gene.

The chain combines TRBV4-1 with TRBJ1-2; D is uncertain. Germline V gives CDR1 MGHRA, CDR2 YSYEKL. Deletions cut 1 base from V and 2 bases from J, with 14 bases between. The CDR3 spans 16 residues. CDR3 region: CASSQALLGTNYGYTF. CDR3 DNA: TGCGCCAGCAGCCAAGCCCTTCTAGGCACAAACTATGGCTACACCTTC.

This clone was seen a single time. This sequence joins TRBV7-9 and TRBJ1-2; the D is unclear. The CDR3 totals 15 residues. Trimming pared 5 bases from V and 2 bases from J, leaving 15 bases between. Germline loops: CDR1 SEHNR, CDR2 FQNEAQ (reference sequence). The CDR3 loop reads CASSPEGRQNYGYTF. CDR3 DNA sequence: TGTGCCAGCAGCCCTGAGGGCCGCCAGAACTATGGCTACACCTTC.

The rearrangement uses TRBV11-2 and TRBJ2-1; D perhaps matches TRBD1 (5 bases). Trimming stripped 4 bases from V and 5 bases from J, with 9 bases between. This CDR3 contains 13 residues. Germline V gene lookup returns CDR1 SGHAT and CDR2 FQNNGV. CDR3 in amino acids: CASSYMTDNEQFF. CDR3 DNA: TGTGCCAGCAGCTACATGACAGACAATGAGCAGTTCTTC.

This chain joins TRBV19 and TRBJ1-5; D is unresolved. The V gene's germline CDR1 is LNHDA and CDR2 SQIVND (reference sequence). V was cut by 3 bases and J by 0 bases, with 12 bases left in between. The CDR3 length is 16 residues. This chain's CDR3 is CASSILGSYSNQPQHF. The CDR3, as DNA: TGTGCCAGTAGTATTCTCGGTAGTTATAGCAATCAGCCCCAGCATTTT.

The chain combines TRBV7-2 with TRBJ1-1; 12 positions match TRBD1. With V trimmed by 2 bases and J by 4 bases, 8 bases remained unmatched. Per germline, CDR1 SGHTA and CDR2 FQGNSA. The CDR3 covers 17 residues. The CDR3, as DNA: TGTGCCAGCAGCTTACGAAAGGGACAGGGGGCTAGCACTGAAGCTTTCTTT. Its translation is CASSLRKGQGASTEAFF.

This chain uses TRBV7-8 with TRBJ2-5; 8 nucleotides agree with TRBD1. V was clipped by 2 bases and J by 5 bases; unmatched bases: 7. CDR3 length: 15 residues. In germline, CDR1 is SGHVS, CDR2 FQNEAQ. The CDR3 bases are TGTGCCAGCAGCTTAATCGGACAGGGTGTGGAGACCCAGTACTTC. Amino acid sequence: CASSLIGQGVETQYF. The whole variable domain, filled in from reference TRBV7-8 and TRBJ2-5, reads GAGVSQSPRYKVAKRGQDVALRCDPISGHVSLFWYQQALGQGPEFLTYFQNEAQLDKSGLPSDRFFAERPEGSVSTLKIQRTQQEDSAVYLCASSLIGQGVETQYFGPGTRLLVL.

This chain connects TRBV4-3 to TRBJ2-1; 9 positions match TRBD2. The CDR3 covers 17 residues. V shed 0 bases, J shed 4 bases, and the junction held 7 bases outside the gene matches. The V gene's germline CDR1 is LGHNA and CDR2 YSLEER. The CDR3 reads CASSQDNVAGAYNEQFF. The CDR3 DNA is TGCGCCAGCAGCCAAGATAATGTAGCGGGGGCTTACAATGAGCAGTTCTTC.

The chain links TRBV11-2 to TRBJ1-2; D is perhaps TRBD1 (5 bases). V was trimmed by 1 base and J by 0 bases, leaving 15 bases between them. CDR3 length: 17 amino acids. Germline V lookup: CDR1 SGHAT, CDR2 FQNNGV. CDR3 DNA: TGTGCCAGCAGCTTAGCATACCGGGGGGAACCTAACTATGGCTACACCTTC. Residues: CASSLAYRGEPNYGYTF.

Concerning this clone itself: Other DNA sequences in this sample translate to the same CDR3. This chain links TRBV9 with TRBJ1-3, with TRBD1 as a possible D gene (5 bases). Between the trimmed V and J ends, which lost 0 bases and 4 bases, there was a span of 8 bases. The CDR3 covers 14 residues. The germline gives CDR1 SGDLS, CDR2 YYNGEE. The CDR3 reads CASSVAGSGNTIYF. The CDR3 region has the DNA TGTGCCAGCAGCGTAGCAGGGTCCGGAAACACCATATATTTT.

The chain recombines TRBV11-2 with TRBJ1-6, with TRBD1 identical over 7 bases. CDR1 is SGHAT, CDR2 FQNNGV, per germline. This CDR3 comprises 14 residues. V was clipped by 5 bases and J by 5 bases; unmatched bases: 3. Here the CDR3 reads CASSLTGDNSPLHF. The CDR3 DNA reads TGTGCCAGCAGCCTAACAGGGGATAATTCACCCCTCCACTTT.

The V gene is TRBV5-5, the J gene TRBJ2-7; 7 bases line up with TRBD1. This CDR3 spans 15 amino acids. J gave up 1 base and V 4 bases, and 8 bases lay outside the gene matches. CDR1 SGHKS and CDR2 YYEKEE come from the germline V gene (reference sequence). The CDR3 loop reads CASSLIGGSSYEQYF. CDR3 nucleotides: TGTGCCAGCAGCCTAATAGGGGGCAGTTCCTACGAGCAGTACTTC. Drawing the rest from reference TRBV5-5 and TRBJ2-7, the complete variable domain is DAGVTQSPTHLIKTRGQQVTLRCSPISGHKSVSWYQQVLGQGPQFIFQYYEKEERGRGNFPDRFSARQFPNYSSELNVNALLLGDSALYLCASSLIGGSSYEQYFGPGTRLTVT.

This chain links TRBV19 with TRBJ1-5; the match to TRBD1 covers 9 bases. The CDR3 runs to 16 residues. V shed 3 bases and J 2 bases; nucleotides not matched to a gene: 5. Germline V gene data show CDR1 as LNHDA and CDR2 as SQIVND (reference sequence). Here the CDR3 reads CASSMYRGPGNQPQHF. CDR3 DNA sequence: TGTGCCAGTAGTATGTACAGGGGGCCGGGCAATCAGCCCCAGCATTTT.

The chain couples TRBV4-3 to TRBJ1-5; tentatively, D is TRBD1 (6 bases). The V end was cut by 0 bases, the J end by 0 bases, with 9 bases between. The CDR3 extends over 16 amino acids. CDR1 and CDR2 (germline): LGHNA, YSLEER. The CDR3 DNA follows: TGCGCCAGCAGCCAAGATCGGACAGCTAGCAATCAGCCCCAGCATTTT. It yields the protein CASSQDRTASNQPQHF.

The chain is built from TRBV7-9 and TRBJ1-1; D is perhaps TRBD1 (6 bases). The CDR3 sequence is 12 residues long. V lost 5 bases and J lost 6, with 10 bases in between. Germline CDR1 is SEHNR and CDR2 is FQNEAQ (reference sequence). The chain's CDR3 is CASSLGGPEAFF. The CDR3 region has the DNA TGTGCCAGCAGCCTAGGGGGGCCTGAAGCTTTCTTT.

This clone was counted between two and nine times. This chain uses TRBV7-8 with TRBJ2-7; D ambiguous. CDR1 is SGHVS, CDR2 FQNEAQ, per germline. Between the trimmed V and J ends, which lost 0 bases and 11 bases, there was a span of 11 bases. This CDR3 is 12 amino acids long. CDR3 nucleotide sequence: TGTGCCAGCAGCTTAGCCGGCAGAGGAAAGTACTTC. It codes for CASSLAGRGKYF. The full variable domain, with the rest looked up from reference TRBV7-8 and TRBJ2-7, is GAGVSQSPRYKVAKRGQDVALRCDPISGHVSLFWYQQALGQGPEFLTYFQNEAQLDKSGLPSDRFFAERPEGSVSTLKIQRTQQEDSAVYLCASSLAGRGKYFGPGTRLTVT.

The chain is built from TRBV6-4 and TRBJ1-3; 10 bases are shared with TRBD1. CDR1 is MRHNA and CDR2 is SNTAGT in the germline V gene. CDR3 length: 15 amino acids. Trimming took 4 bases from V and 1 from J; bases not matched to a gene: 1. CDR3 amino acids: CASSGTGGSGNTIYF. CDR3 bases: TGTGCCAGCAGTGGGACAGGGGGTTCTGGAAACACCATATATTTT.

V gene TRBV10-1 combines with J gene TRBJ1-2, with D perhaps TRBD1 (5 bases). Per germline, CDR1 WNHNN and CDR2 SYGVQD (reference sequence). This CDR3 has 21 amino acids. V dropped 8 bases and J dropped 3 bases, with 37 bases sitting between them. CDR3 region: CASWGAGRGIKWAAFYYGYTF. CDR3 sequence (DNA): TGCGCCAGCTGGGGTGCGGGGCGCGGGATCAAGTGGGCGGCGTTCTACTATGGCTACACCTTC.